This T cell receptor (beta chain) was identified in a study of blood T cell repertoires in COVID-19. Deletions cut 3 bases from V and 9 bases from J, with 14 bases between. The germline V gene has CDR1 GTSNPN and CDR2 SVGIG (reference sequence). The CDR3 spans 12 residues. The repertoire was sequenced with immunoSEQ multiplex PCR; TCRdb's copy has only in-frame clones and lacks some. Among hundreds of thousands of clones listed, approximately 83% were seen once. The chain has TRBV30 and TRBJ2-5; tentatively, D is TRBD1 (5 bases). This sequence was found in a human donor in a cohort sampled during active COVID-19. The sequenced material came from peripheral blood. The DNA for the CDR3 is TGTGCCTGGAGCCCTGGGGAAGGGGCCCAGTACTTC. Residues: CAWSPGEGAQYF.